One TCR beta chain is described in this entry. Its antigen is undetermined. CDR1 is GTSNPN, CDR2 SVGIG, per germline (reference sequence). The CDR3 loop spans 15 amino acids. After removal of 4 bases from V and 4 bases from J, the junction contained 8 bases not matched to a gene. Clones were read by immunoSEQ multiplex PCR, and TCRdb kept only the in-frame ones, dropping some. The table shows some 38,000 clones, with more than 85% occurring only once. The sample belongs to a study of graft-versus-host responses after intestinal transplantation. Whole-study context: The transplants performed in recipients were multivisceral, liver-intestinal, or isolated intestinal. Anti-thymocyte globulin induction was given to all recipients, followed by tacrolimus and steroids for around three years. Study-level findings and limits: Graft-versus-host to host-versus-graft clonal ratios in allografts were high in patients with graft-donor T cell macrochimerism. The authors found GvH clones in recipient marrow, some appearing first in ileum or blood.

The genes are TRBV30 and TRBJ1-2; 11 positions match TRBD1. The sample consisted of unstimulated CD8+ T cells sorted from spleen or lymph node cells, taken before transplant. This receptor was taken from a human donor who was the organ donor for an intestinal transplant. CDR3 DNA sequence: TGTGCCTGGAACTTCCGGGACAGGGGGGGCTATGGCTACACCTTC. Protein: CAWNFRDRGGYGYTF.